Below are 14 T cell receptor beta chains sequenced from a single sample in a study of CD8 T cells in Susac syndrome. The RNA input was roughly 0.45 to 1 ug, and it was reverse transcribed with random hexamers. A single record per CDR3 protein comes from TCRdb applying MiXCR to the immunoSEQ multiplex PCR reads. The repertoire holds 150,000 or so distinct CDR3 sequences, approximately 94% seen once, with about 0.13% in the top ten. Sequences were obtained from CD4+ T cells from PBMCs. Receptor source: a human donor with Susac syndrome.

The chain links TRBV30 to TRBJ2-7; weak D call: TRBD2 (5 bases). V lost 5 bases to trimming and J lost 6 bases, with 14 bases between them. The CDR3 contains 12 residues. Per germline, CDR1 GTSNPN and CDR2 SVGIG (reference sequence). Here the CDR3 reads CAWGPGTVEQYF. In DNA form, the CDR3 reads TGTGCCTGGGGACCGGGAACGGTCGAGCAGTACTTC.

V gene TRBV14 combines with J gene TRBJ2-5, with a tentative D call TRBD2 (5 bases). CDR3 length: 15 residues. Germline V gene sequence: CDR1 SGHDN, CDR2 FVKESK. V was cut by 6 bases and J by 1 base, with 15 bases left in between. Written as DNA, the CDR3 is TGTGCCAGCAGAGCCCGGGGTTCGCGCCAAGAGACCCAGTACTTC. This codes for CASRARGSRQETQYF.

The V and J genes are TRBV2 and TRBJ2-7; weak D call: TRBD2 (6 bases). The CDR3 sequence is 13 residues long. Trimming cost V 2 bases and J 3 bases, with 8 bases left between them. Per the germline V gene, CDR1 is SNHLY and CDR2 is FYNNEI. The chain's CDR3 is CASSERGLYEQYF. The CDR3 region has the DNA TGTGCCAGCAGTGAACGGGGACTCTACGAGCAGTACTTC.

The V and J genes are TRBV20-1 and TRBJ1-1; 7 bases map to TRBD1. V dropped 3 bases and J dropped 1; count of bases not matched to a gene: 5. CDR1 is DFQATT, CDR2 SNEGSKA, per germline (reference sequence). The CDR3 runs to 14 residues. DNA of the CDR3: TGCAGTGCTAGGGACAGGATCACGAACACTGAAGCTTTCTTT. Amino acids: CSARDRITNTEAFF.

V and J are TRBV7-9 and TRBJ1-2; no clear D. This CDR3 comprises 13 residues. Germline CDR1 is SEHNR and CDR2 is FQNEAQ (reference sequence). The V gene lost 3 bases and the J gene lost 6 bases, with 11 bases spanning the gap. The CDR3 sequence is CASSFGGYDGYTF. The CDR3, as DNA: TGTGCCAGCAGCTTCGGAGGGTACGATGGCTACACCTTC.

This clonotype was recorded only once. The V gene is TRBV5-1, the J gene TRBJ2-7, with no clear D. V lost 0 bases to trimming and J lost 4 bases, with 8 bases between them. This CDR3 spans 13 amino acids. The germline V gene has CDR1 SGHRS and CDR2 YFSETQ. The CDR3 spells CASSLDHSYEQYF. The CDR3 DNA is TGCGCCAGCAGCTTGGACCACAGTTACGAGCAGTACTTC. Using reference TRBV5-1 and TRBJ2-7 for the parts outside the CDR3, the full variable domain is KAGVTQTPRYLIKTRGQQVTLSCSPISGHRSVSWYQQTPGQGLQFLFEYFSETQRNKGNFPGRFSGRQFSNSRSEMNVSTLELGDSALYLCASSLDHSYEQYFGPGTRLTVT.

The chain links TRBV27 to TRBJ1-2, with 8 nucleotides matching TRBD1. The CDR3 consists of 14 residues. V lost 3 bases to trimming and J lost 4 bases; unmatched junction nucleotides: 4. CDR1 and CDR2 (germline): MNHEY, SMNVEV (reference sequence). Written as DNA, the CDR3 is TGTGCCAGCAGTTTTTCAGGGGGCGCCTATGGCTACACCTTC. Amino acid sequence: CASSFSGGAYGYTF.

The V call is TRBV2, the J call TRBJ2-2; 11 bases fit TRBD2. The junction had 4 bases not matched to a gene; V was cut back by 4 bases and J by 3 bases. The germline V gene encodes CDR1 SNHLY and CDR2 FYNNEI. The CDR3 loop spans 16 amino acids. CDR3 loop: CASSVGTSGYTGELFF. In DNA, the CDR3 is TGTGCCAGCAGTGTGGGGACTAGCGGTTACACCGGGGAGCTGTTTTTT.

This clonotype showed up just a few times. The chain uses TRBV7-9 and TRBJ2-5, with D unclear. Trimming cost V 8 bases and J 5 bases, with 12 bases left between them. CDR3 length equals 12 residues. Germline CDR1 and CDR2: SEHNR and FQNEAQ (reference sequence). DNA of the CDR3: TGTGCCAGCTCTTTAGGAGTCGAGACCCAGTACTTC. Its translation is CASSLGVETQYF. Filled out from reference TRBV7-9 and TRBJ2-5, the complete variable domain reads DTGVSQNPRHKITKRGQNVTFRCDPISEHNRLYWYRQTLGQGPEFLTYFQNEAQLEKSRLLSDRFSAERPKGSFSTLEIQRTEQGDSAMYLCASSLGVETQYFGPGTRLLVL.

The rearrangement joins TRBV7-9 to TRBJ2-5; the D gene is possibly TRBD1 (6 bases). The CDR3 spans 12 residues. Germline lookup yields CDR1 SEHNR and CDR2 FQNEAQ (reference sequence). The V and J ends lost 9 bases and 3 bases respectively, with 11 bases between them. The CDR3 DNA follows: TGTGCCAGGTTACAGGGTAAAGAGACCCAGTACTTC. It specifies CARLQGKETQYF.

The J gene is TRBJ1-5, the V gene TRBV29-1, with 7 bases identical to TRBD1. After removal of 4 bases from V and 2 bases from J, the junction contained 5 bases not matched to a gene. This CDR3 is built from 14 residues. Per the germline V gene, CDR1 is SQVTM and CDR2 is ANQGSEA. The CDR3 sequence is CSVAQGDGNQPQHF. CDR3 nucleotides: TGCAGCGTTGCCCAGGGGGACGGCAATCAGCCCCAGCATTTT.

V is TRBV5-1 and J is TRBJ2-1; D perhaps matches TRBD2 (6 bases). Germline CDR1 SGHRS, CDR2 YFSETQ. This CDR3 region has 15 residues. With 0 bases removed from V and 9 bases from J, the gap between germline ends came to 16 bases. The CDR3 is CASSLGGLSLGEQFF. CDR3 in DNA: TGCGCCAGCAGCTTGGGTGGACTATCCCTCGGTGAGCAGTTCTTC.

This sequence joins TRBV9 and TRBJ2-2; D possibly corresponds to TRBD2 (6 bases). V gave up 0 bases and J gave up 7 bases, with 10 bases separating them. The germline CDR1 and CDR2 sequences are SGDLS and YYNGEE. The length of the CDR3 is 14 residues. The chain's CDR3 is CASSVVVRGGELFF. The CDR3 DNA is TGTGCCAGCAGCGTAGTGGTGCGGGGCGGGGAGCTGTTTTTT.

The V call is TRBV25-1, the J call TRBJ2-7; D perhaps matches TRBD2 (7 bases). CDR1 and CDR2 (germline): MGHDK, SYGVNS. The CDR3 loop spans 15 amino acids. The germline V and J ends were trimmed by 4 bases and 3 bases, with 16 bases remaining between them. CDR3: CASSVGGLVIYEQYF. The CDR3 DNA reads TGTGCCAGCAGTGTCGGGGGGCTAGTCATCTACGAGCAGTACTTC.